This T cell receptor beta chain was found in a study of blood T cell repertoires in COVID-19. Germline V gene data show CDR1 as SGHTS and CDR2 as YDEGEE. The CDR3 covers 13 residues. The V gene lost 4 bases and the J gene lost 3 bases, with 11 bases spanning the gap. Assay used: immunoSEQ multiplex PCR; TCRdb lists only in-frame clones, some missing. The sample lists about 410,000 clones, roughly 89% seen once, with approximately 1.4% in the top ten. The specimen sequenced was peripheral blood. The chain has TRBV5-8 and TRBJ2-7; D unclear. The source of this sequence is a woman in her thirties with active or convalescent COVID-19. The CDR3: CASSETALYEQYF. As DNA, the CDR3 is TGTGCCAGCAGCGAAACAGCTCTCTACGAGCAGTACTTC. Using reference TRBV5-8 and TRBJ2-7 for the parts outside the CDR3, the full variable domain is EAGVTQSPTHLIKTRGQQATLRCSPISGHTSVYWYQQALGLGLQFLLWYDEGEERNRGNFPPRFSGRQFPNYSSELNVNALELEDSALYLCASSETALYEQYFGPGTRLTVT.